This TCR beta chain stems from a study of T cell repertoires in cytomegalovirus infection. Across the whole study: Peptides in the study included HLA-C-restricted and HLA-B-restricted CMV epitopes. From public TCR beta signatures came an indication of both CMV infection and matching HLA type.

TCRdb re-derived calls from the reads in MiXCR, one entry per CDR3 protein. The table includes hundreds of thousands of distinct CDR3 sequences, around 31% detected once. Concerning this clonotype itself: Its cognate antigen is unknown.

In germline, CDR1 is ENHRY, CDR2 SYGVKD. This CDR3 is 15 amino acids long. The V and J ends lost 2 bases and 2 bases respectively, with 12 bases between them. General study points: Clonotype analysis showed dominance of the ex vivo response by HLA-C-restricted CMV-specific TCR beta clonotypes.

The sample in question was cultured PBMCs, obtained from culture after CMV antigen stimulation. V usage is TRBV10-3 and J usage is TRBJ2-5, with D possibly matching TRBD1 (5 bases). This sequence originates from a human donor in good health (CMV status not recorded). Some clones in this sample may be carry-over from other donors' samples. The CDR3 here is CAISEDSYQQETQYF. In DNA form, the CDR3 reads TGTGCCATCAGTGAGGACAGCTATCAACAAGAGACCCAGTACTTC.